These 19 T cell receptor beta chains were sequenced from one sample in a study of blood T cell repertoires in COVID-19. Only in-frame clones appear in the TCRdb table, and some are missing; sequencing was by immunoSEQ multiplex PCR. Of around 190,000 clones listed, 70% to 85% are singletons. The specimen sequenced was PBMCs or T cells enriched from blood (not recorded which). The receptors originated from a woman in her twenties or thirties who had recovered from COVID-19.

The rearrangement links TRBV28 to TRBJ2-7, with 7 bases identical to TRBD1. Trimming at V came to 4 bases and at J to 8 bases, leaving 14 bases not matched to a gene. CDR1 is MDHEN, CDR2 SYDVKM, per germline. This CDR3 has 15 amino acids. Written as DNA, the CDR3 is TGTGCCAGCAGTTCCCCTCCGGGACAGCGGTACAAGCAGTACTTC. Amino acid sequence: CASSSPPGQRYKQYF. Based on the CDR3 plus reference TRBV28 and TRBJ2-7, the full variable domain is DVKVTQSSRYLVKRTGEKVFLECVQDMDHENMFWYRQDPGLGLRLIYFSYDVKMKEKGDIPEGYSVSREKKERFSLILESASTNQTSMYLCASSSPPGQRYKQYFGPGTRLTVT.

The CDR3 loop reads CGLVNRDYGYTF. DNA for the CDR3: TGTGGGCTCGTAAACAGGGACTATGGCTACACCTTC. J is TRBJ1-2 and V is TRBV27; tentatively, D is TRBD1 (6 bases). CDR3 length: 12 amino acids. Looked up from germline, CDR1 is MNHEY and CDR2 is SMNVEV (reference sequence).

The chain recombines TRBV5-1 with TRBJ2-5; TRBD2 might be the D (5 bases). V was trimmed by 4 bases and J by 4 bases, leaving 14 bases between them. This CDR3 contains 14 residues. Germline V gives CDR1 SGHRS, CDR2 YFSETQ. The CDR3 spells CASSPGGPRETQYF. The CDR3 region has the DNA TGCGCCAGCAGCCCCGGCGGGCCTCGAGAGACCCAGTACTTC.

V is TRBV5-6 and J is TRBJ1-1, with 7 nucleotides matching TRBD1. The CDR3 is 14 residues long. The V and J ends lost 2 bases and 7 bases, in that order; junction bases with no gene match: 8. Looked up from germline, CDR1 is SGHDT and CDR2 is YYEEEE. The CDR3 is CASSLIQGSIEAFF. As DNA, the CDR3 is TGTGCCAGCAGCTTAATACAGGGGTCTATTGAAGCTTTCTTT. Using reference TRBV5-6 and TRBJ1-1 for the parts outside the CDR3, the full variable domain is DAGVTQSPTHLIKTRGQQVTLRCSPKSGHDTVSWYQQALGQGPQFIFQYYEEEERQRGNFPDRFSGHQFPNYSSELNVNALLLGDSALYLCASSLIQGSIEAFFGQGTRLTVV.

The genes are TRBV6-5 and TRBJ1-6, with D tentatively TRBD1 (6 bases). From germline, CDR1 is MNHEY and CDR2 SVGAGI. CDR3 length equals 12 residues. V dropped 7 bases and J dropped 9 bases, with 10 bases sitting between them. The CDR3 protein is CASTVRGSPLHF. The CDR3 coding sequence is TGTGCCAGCACCGTCAGGGGTTCACCCCTCCACTTT.

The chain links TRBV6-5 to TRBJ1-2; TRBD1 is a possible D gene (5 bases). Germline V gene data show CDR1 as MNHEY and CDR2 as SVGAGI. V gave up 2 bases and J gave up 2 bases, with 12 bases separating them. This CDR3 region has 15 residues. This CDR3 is CASSYTGGANYGYTF. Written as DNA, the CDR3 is TGTGCCAGCAGTTACACAGGAGGGGCGAACTATGGCTACACCTTC.

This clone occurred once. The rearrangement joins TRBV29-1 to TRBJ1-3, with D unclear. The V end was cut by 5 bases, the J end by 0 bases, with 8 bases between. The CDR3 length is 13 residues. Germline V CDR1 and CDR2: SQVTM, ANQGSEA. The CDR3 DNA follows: TGCAGCGTTCAGGTGCTCTCTGGAAACACCATATATTTT. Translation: CSVQVLSGNTIYF.

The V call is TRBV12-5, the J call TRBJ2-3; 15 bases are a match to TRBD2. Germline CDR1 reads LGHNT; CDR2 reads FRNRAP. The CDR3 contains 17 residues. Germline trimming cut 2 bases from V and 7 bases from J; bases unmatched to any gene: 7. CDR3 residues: CASGLKGLAGGENTQYF. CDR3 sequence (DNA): TGTGCTAGTGGTTTGAAGGGACTAGCGGGAGGCGAAAATACGCAGTATTTT. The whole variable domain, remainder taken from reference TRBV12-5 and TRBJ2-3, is DARVTQTPRHKVTEMGQEVTMRCQPILGHNTVFWYRQTMMQGLELLAYFRNRAPLDDSGMPKDRFSAEMPDATLATLKIQPSEPRDSAVYFCASGLKGLAGGENTQYFGPGTRLTVL.

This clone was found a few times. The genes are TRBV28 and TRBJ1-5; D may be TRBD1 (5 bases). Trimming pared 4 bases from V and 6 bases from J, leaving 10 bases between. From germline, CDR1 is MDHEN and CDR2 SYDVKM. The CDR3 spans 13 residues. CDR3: CASSSGVVQPQHF. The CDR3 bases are TGTGCCAGCAGTTCGGGGGTGGTTCAGCCCCAGCATTTT. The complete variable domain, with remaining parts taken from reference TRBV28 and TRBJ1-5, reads DVKVTQSSRYLVKRTGEKVFLECVQDMDHENMFWYRQDPGLGLRLIYFSYDVKMKEKGDIPEGYSVSREKKERFSLILESASTNQTSMYLCASSSGVVQPQHFGDGTRLSIL.

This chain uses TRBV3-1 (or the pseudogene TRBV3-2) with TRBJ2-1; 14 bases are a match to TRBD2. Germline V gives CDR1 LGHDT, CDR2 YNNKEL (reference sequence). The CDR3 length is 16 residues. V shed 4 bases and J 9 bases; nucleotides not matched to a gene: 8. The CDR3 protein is CASSLGLAGGSGEQFF. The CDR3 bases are TGTGCCAGCAGCCTCGGACTAGCGGGGGGATCGGGTGAGCAGTTCTTC.

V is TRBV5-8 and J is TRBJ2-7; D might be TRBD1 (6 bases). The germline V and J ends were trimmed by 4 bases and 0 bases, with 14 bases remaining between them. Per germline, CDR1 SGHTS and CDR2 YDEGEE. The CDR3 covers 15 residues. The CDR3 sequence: CASSRTGSRSYEQYF. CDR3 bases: TGTGCCAGCAGCCGAACAGGGTCCCGCTCCTACGAGCAGTACTTC.

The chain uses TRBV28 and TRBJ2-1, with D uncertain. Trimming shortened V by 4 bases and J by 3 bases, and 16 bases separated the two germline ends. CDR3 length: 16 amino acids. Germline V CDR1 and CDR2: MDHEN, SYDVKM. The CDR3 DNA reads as TGTGCCAGCAGTTCTCCCGGGTCTCGCGACTACAATGAGCAGTTCTTC. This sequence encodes CASSSPGSRDYNEQFF. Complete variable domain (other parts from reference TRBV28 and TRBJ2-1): DVKVTQSSRYLVKRTGEKVFLECVQDMDHENMFWYRQDPGLGLRLIYFSYDVKMKEKGDIPEGYSVSREKKERFSLILESASTNQTSMYLCASSSPGSRDYNEQFFGPGTRLTVL.

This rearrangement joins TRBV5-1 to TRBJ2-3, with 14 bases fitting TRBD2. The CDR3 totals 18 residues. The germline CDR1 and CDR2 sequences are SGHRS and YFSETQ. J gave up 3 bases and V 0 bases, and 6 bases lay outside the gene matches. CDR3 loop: CASSLDGTSGGETDTQYF. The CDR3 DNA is TGCGCCAGCAGCTTGGATGGGACTAGCGGGGGAGAGACAGATACGCAGTATTTT.

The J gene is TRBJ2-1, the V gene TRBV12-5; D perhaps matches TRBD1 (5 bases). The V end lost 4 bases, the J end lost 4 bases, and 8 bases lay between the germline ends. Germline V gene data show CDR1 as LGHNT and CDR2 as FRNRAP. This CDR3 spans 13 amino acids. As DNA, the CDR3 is TGTGCTAGTGGTTGGACACTTTACAATGAGCAGTTCTTC. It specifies CASGWTLYNEQFF.

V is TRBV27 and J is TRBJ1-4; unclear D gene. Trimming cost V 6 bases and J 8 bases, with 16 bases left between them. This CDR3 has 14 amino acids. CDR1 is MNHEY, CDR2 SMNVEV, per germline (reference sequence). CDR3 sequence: CASRFSGIGEKLFF. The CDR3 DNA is TGTGCCAGCAGGTTCTCGGGTATTGGGGAAAAACTGTTTTTT. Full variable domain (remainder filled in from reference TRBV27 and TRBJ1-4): EAQVTQNPRYLITVTGKKLTVTCSQNMNHEYMSWYRQDPGLGLRQIYYSMNVEVTDKGDVPEGYKVSRKEKRNFPLILESPSPNQTSLYFCASRFSGIGEKLFFGSGTQLSVL.

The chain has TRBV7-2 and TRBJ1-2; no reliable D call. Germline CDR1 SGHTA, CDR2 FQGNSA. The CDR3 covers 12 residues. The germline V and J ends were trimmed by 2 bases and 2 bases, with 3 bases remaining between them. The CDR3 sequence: CASSLQNYGYTF. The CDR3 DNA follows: TGTGCCAGCAGCTTACAAAACTATGGCTACACCTTC.

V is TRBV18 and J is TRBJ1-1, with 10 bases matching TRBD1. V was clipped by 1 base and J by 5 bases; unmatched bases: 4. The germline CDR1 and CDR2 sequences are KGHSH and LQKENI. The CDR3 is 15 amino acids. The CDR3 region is CASSPRWTGGTEAFF. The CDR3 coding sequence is TGTGCCAGCTCACCACGCTGGACAGGGGGTACTGAAGCTTTCTTT.

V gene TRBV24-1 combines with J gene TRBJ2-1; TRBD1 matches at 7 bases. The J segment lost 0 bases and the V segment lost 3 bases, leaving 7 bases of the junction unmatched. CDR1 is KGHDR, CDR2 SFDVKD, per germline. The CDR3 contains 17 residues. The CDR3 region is CATSDHRGQSSYNEQFF. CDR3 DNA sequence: TGTGCCACCAGTGATCACAGGGGACAGAGCTCCTACAATGAGCAGTTCTTC.

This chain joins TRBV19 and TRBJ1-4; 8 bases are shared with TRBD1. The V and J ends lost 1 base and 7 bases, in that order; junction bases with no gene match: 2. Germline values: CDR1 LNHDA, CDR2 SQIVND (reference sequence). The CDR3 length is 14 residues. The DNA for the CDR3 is TGTGCCAGTAGTATAGGGACAGGGCGTGAAAAACTGTTTTTT. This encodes CASSIGTGREKLFF.